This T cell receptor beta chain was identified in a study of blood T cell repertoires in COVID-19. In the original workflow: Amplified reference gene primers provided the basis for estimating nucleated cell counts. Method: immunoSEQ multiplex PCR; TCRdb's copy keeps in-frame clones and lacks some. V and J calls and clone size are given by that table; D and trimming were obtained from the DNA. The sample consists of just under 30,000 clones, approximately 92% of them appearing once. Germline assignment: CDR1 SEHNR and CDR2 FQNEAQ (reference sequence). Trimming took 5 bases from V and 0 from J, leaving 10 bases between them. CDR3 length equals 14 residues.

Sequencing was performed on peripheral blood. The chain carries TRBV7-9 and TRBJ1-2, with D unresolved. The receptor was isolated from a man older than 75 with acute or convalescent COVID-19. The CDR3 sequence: CASSPMTSNYGYTF. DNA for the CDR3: TGTGCCAGCAGCCCAATGACATCTAACTATGGCTACACCTTC.